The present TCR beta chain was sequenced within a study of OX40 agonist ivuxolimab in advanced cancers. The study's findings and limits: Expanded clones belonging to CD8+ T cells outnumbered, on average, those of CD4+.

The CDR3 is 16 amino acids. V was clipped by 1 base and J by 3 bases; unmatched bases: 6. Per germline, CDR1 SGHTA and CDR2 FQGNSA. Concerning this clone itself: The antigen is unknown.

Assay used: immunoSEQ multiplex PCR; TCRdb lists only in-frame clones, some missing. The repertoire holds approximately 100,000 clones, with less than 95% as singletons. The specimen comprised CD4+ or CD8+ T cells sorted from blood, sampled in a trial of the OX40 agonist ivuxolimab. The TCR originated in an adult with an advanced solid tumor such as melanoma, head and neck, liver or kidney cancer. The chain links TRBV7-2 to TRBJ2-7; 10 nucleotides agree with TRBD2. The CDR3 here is CASSLERGGFGYEQYF. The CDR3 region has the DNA TGTGCCAGCAGCTTAGAGCGGGGGGGGTTTGGCTACGAGCAGTACTTC.